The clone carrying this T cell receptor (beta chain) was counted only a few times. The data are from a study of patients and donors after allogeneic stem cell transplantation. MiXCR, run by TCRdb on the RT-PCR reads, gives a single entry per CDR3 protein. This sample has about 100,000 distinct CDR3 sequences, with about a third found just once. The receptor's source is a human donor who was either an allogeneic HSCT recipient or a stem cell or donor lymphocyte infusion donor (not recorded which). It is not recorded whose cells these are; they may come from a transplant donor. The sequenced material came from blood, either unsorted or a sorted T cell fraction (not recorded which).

For the CDR3, the DNA is TGTGCCACCAGTAAGGGGCTGGACACCGGGGAGCTGTTTTTT. Translating gives CATSKGLDTGELFF. The J gene is TRBJ2-2, the V gene TRBV15, with D possibly matching TRBD1 (5 bases). The germline V and J ends were trimmed by 6 bases and 3 bases, with 11 bases remaining between them. Germline CDR1 and CDR2: LNHNV and YYDKDF (reference sequence). CDR3 length equals 14 residues.